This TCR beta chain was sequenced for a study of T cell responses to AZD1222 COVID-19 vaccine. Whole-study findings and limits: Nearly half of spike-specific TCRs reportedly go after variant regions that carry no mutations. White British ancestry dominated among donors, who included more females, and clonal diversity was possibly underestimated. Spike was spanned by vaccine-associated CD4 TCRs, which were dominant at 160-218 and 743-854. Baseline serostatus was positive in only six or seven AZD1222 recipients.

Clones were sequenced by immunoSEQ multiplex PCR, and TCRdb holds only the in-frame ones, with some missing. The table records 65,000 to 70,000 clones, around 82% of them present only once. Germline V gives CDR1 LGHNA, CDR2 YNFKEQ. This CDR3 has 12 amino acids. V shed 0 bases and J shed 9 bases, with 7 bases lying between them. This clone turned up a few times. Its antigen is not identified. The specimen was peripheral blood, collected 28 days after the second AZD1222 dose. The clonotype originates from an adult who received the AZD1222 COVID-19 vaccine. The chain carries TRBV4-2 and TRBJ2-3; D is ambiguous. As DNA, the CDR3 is TGTGCCAGCAGCCAAGATTTAGGGACGCAGTATTTT. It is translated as CASSQDLGTQYF.